The 21 T cell receptor beta chains below all came from one sample that was sequenced in a study of blood T cell repertoires in COVID-19. The table came from immunoSEQ multiplex PCR; TCRdb's copy has only in-frame clones and leaves some out. The sample contains tens of thousands of clones, around 89% of which appear only once. Sequencing input: peripheral blood. All receptors derive from a man between 65 and 85 years old with active or convalescent COVID-19.

This chain connects TRBV19 to TRBJ1-1; possible D gene TRBD1, 5 bases. This CDR3 is built from 14 residues. The germline V gene has CDR1 LNHDA and CDR2 SQIVND (reference sequence). V lost 3 bases and J lost 0, with 8 bases in between. CDR3: CASSIQGMNTEAFF. The DNA of the CDR3 is TGTGCCAGTAGTATTCAGGGAATGAACACTGAAGCTTTCTTT.

The chain recombines TRBV4-2 with TRBJ2-1; possibly TRBD2 for D (6 bases). The CDR3 has 16 amino acids. With 2 bases removed from V and 0 bases from J, the gap between germline ends came to 11 bases. Germline V gene lookup returns CDR1 LGHNA and CDR2 YNFKEQ. CDR3 residues: CASSQYTGLSYNEQFF. Written as DNA, the CDR3 is TGTGCCAGCAGCCAATATACGGGACTCTCCTACAATGAGCAGTTCTTC.

CDR3 sequence: CASSQYSGSSATGELFF. Written as DNA, the CDR3 is TGCGCCAGCAGCCAGTATAGCGGGAGCTCGGCCACCGGGGAGCTGTTTTTT. The chain couples TRBV5-1 to TRBJ2-2; 9 nucleotides align to TRBD2. The CDR3 loop spans 17 amino acids. Trimming took 4 bases from V and 4 from J; bases not matched to a gene: 11. Germline V gene lookup returns CDR1 SGHRS and CDR2 YFSETQ.

The CDR3 reads CASSEGAGEKLFF. CDR3 in DNA: TGTGCCAGCAGTGAGGGGGCAGGGGAAAAACTGTTTTTT. The genes are TRBV6-4 and TRBJ1-4; TRBD1 is a possible D gene (6 bases). The V gene lost 3 bases and the J gene lost 8 bases, with 10 bases spanning the gap. Looked up from germline, CDR1 is MRHNA and CDR2 is SNTAGT. The CDR3 consists of 13 residues.

The chain's CDR3 is CASTFEPSGRNYEQYF. As DNA, the CDR3 is TGTGCCAGCACCTTTGAGCCTAGCGGGAGGAACTACGAGCAGTACTTC. V gene TRBV2 combines with J gene TRBJ2-7; 11 bases align to TRBD2. CDR1 is SNHLY, CDR2 FYNNEI, per germline. The CDR3 has 16 amino acids. V shed 7 bases, J shed 3 bases, and the junction held 11 bases outside the gene matches.

J is TRBJ1-5 and V is TRBV6-1; D remains unclear. Trimming removed 3 bases from V and 3 bases from J, with 6 bases in between. The CDR3 consists of 13 residues. Germline V gives CDR1 MNHNS, CDR2 SASEGT. The CDR3 sequence is CASSDSLNQPQHF. CDR3 DNA sequence: TGTGCCAGCAGTGACAGTCTCAATCAGCCCCAGCATTTT.

The chain couples TRBV6-5 to TRBJ2-7, with TRBD2 identical over 14 bases. The CDR3 has 15 residues. Germline lookup yields CDR1 MNHEY and CDR2 SVGAGI. The V and J ends lost 5 bases and 7 bases, in that order; junction bases with no gene match: 7. CDR3 loop: CASSPGLAGAIEQYF. CDR3 bases: TGTGCCAGCAGTCCGGGACTAGCGGGAGCTATAGAGCAGTACTTC.

The chain uses TRBV14 and TRBJ2-1; D is uncertain. Germline lookup yields CDR1 SGHDN and CDR2 FVKESK. The CDR3 consists of 17 residues. The V and J ends lost 3 bases and 3 bases respectively, with 18 bases between them. Here the CDR3 reads CASSHPPTRPYYNEQFF. The DNA of the CDR3 is TGTGCCAGCAGCCATCCCCCCACGCGCCCGTACTACAATGAGCAGTTCTTC.

This chain connects TRBV14 to TRBJ2-5; 10 positions agree with TRBD2. Per the germline V gene, CDR1 is SGHDN and CDR2 is FVKESK. V shed 2 bases and J 6 bases; nucleotides not matched to a gene: 6. CDR3 size: 15 residues. Here the CDR3 reads CASSQSGLAAKTQYF. The CDR3 DNA follows: TGTGCCAGCAGCCAAAGTGGACTAGCGGCGAAGACCCAGTACTTC.

The genes are TRBV7-9 and TRBJ1-6; D not resolved. Trimming stripped 4 bases from V and 5 bases from J, with 15 bases between. Per the germline V gene, CDR1 is SEHNR and CDR2 is FQNEAQ (reference sequence). This CDR3 spans 16 amino acids. DNA of the CDR3: TGTGCCAGCAGCTCCCGTCTCGGGATGGATAATTCACCCCTCCACTTT. Encoded protein: CASSSRLGMDNSPLHF.

V usage is TRBV5-6 and J usage is TRBJ1-3, with D maybe TRBD1 (6 bases). The CDR3 is 14 amino acids. The germline V and J ends were trimmed by 2 bases and 2 bases, with 8 bases remaining between them. Germline CDR1 reads SGHDT; CDR2 reads YYEEEE. The CDR3, as DNA: TGTGCCAGCAGCTTTTCAGGGGCTGGAAACACCATATATTTT. Residues: CASSFSGAGNTIYF. The full variable domain, with the rest looked up from reference TRBV5-6 and TRBJ1-3, is DAGVTQSPTHLIKTRGQQVTLRCSPKSGHDTVSWYQQALGQGPQFIFQYYEEEERQRGNFPDRFSGHQFPNYSSELNVNALLLGDSALYLCASSFSGAGNTIYFGEGSWLTVV.

Comments on this clone: One end of the junction varies from germline; a read error may be responsible. The chain joins TRBV11-2 to TRBJ2-3, with 7 positions matching TRBD2. Germline values: CDR1 SGHAT, CDR2 FQNNGV. The CDR3 totals 13 residues. The CDR3 spells CASSPILALTQRF. The CDR3 DNA is TGTGCCAGCAGCCCAATACTAGCGCTAACACAGCGTTTT.

The chain has TRBV6-5 and TRBJ2-7; tentative D call: TRBD2 (5 bases). Trimming took off 6 bases at V and 4 bases at J, with 13 bases between the two ends. The CDR3 is 13 residues long. The V gene's germline CDR1 is MNHEY and CDR2 SVGAGI. CDR3 coding DNA: TGTGCCAGCAGCTCCGGGATTCTTTACGAGCAGTACTTC. Translation gives CASSSGILYEQYF.

This rearrangement joins TRBV7-6 to TRBJ2-1; D is possibly TRBD1 (6 bases). This CDR3 is built from 15 residues. Germline CDR1 is SGHVS and CDR2 is FNYEAQ. V was shortened by 5 bases and J by 3 bases, with 14 bases between the two germline ends. DNA of the CDR3: TGTGCCAGCAGCCAGGGGCGTGGCCGCTACAATGAGCAGTTCTTC. Residues: CASSQGRGRYNEQFF.

V usage is TRBV4-2 and J usage is TRBJ2-2; the match to TRBD2 covers 11 bases. This CDR3 is built from 17 residues. The V segment lost 1 base and the J segment 5 bases; nucleotides outside the gene matches: 6. CDR1 is LGHNA, CDR2 YNFKEQ, per germline. The DNA of the CDR3 is TGTGCCAGCAGCCAAGTTCTAGCGGGAGGAGAGACCGGGGAGCTGTTTTTT. Protein product: CASSQVLAGGETGELFF.

The J gene is TRBJ2-1, the V gene TRBV19, with D possibly being TRBD1 (7 bases). Per the germline V gene, CDR1 is LNHDA and CDR2 is SQIVND (reference sequence). Trimming left V 7 bases short and J 0 bases short, with 16 bases between. This CDR3 contains 16 residues. The CDR3 loop is CASMEGAGSSYNEQFF. CDR3 nucleotide sequence: TGTGCCAGTATGGAGGGGGCCGGGAGCTCCTACAATGAGCAGTTCTTC.

The genes are TRBV15 and TRBJ2-1; 10 positions match TRBD2. The CDR3 consists of 17 residues. CDR1 is LNHNV, CDR2 YYDKDF, per germline (reference sequence). V was pared by 2 bases and J by 2 bases, with 6 bases of the junction left unmatched. The CDR3, as DNA: TGTGCCACCAGCAGAACCCGTAGCGGGGGGACCTACAATGAGCAGTTCTTC. This codes for CATSRTRSGGTYNEQFF.

This clone was seen only once. The chain uses TRBV28 and TRBJ1-2, with 7 bases aligning to TRBD1. This CDR3 is 15 amino acids long. Germline loops: CDR1 MDHEN, CDR2 SYDVKM. The V and J ends lost 6 bases and 7 bases, in that order; junction bases with no gene match: 14. This chain's CDR3 is CASRRTGTAFFGYTF. In DNA, the CDR3 is TGTGCCAGCAGGAGAACCGGGACAGCTTTTTTTGGCTACACCTTC.

CDR3 coding DNA: TGTGCCAGCAGCTTGGACAGGGAGGCTGGCTACACCTTC. It encodes CASSLDREAGYTF. This chain joins TRBV7-3 and TRBJ1-2; 8 nucleotides line up with TRBD1. Trimming cost V 3 bases and J 7 bases; bases outside gene matches: 4. Looked up from germline, CDR1 is SGHTA and CDR2 is FQGTGA. This CDR3 comprises 13 residues.

Details on this clone: The same CDR3 arises from other DNA sequences in this sample as well. The gene calls are TRBV28 and TRBJ1-1; D uncertain. This CDR3 region has 17 residues. The germline gives CDR1 MDHEN, CDR2 SYDVKM. V lost 2 bases to trimming and J lost 1 base, with 17 bases between them. The CDR3 region is CASSLRPPATANTEAFF. The CDR3 region has the DNA TGTGCCAGCAGTTTAAGGCCCCCCGCAACAGCGAACACTGAAGCTTTCTTT.

This chain joins TRBV7-9 and TRBJ2-3; TRBD2 matches at 11 bases. With V trimmed by 1 base and J by 6 bases, 3 bases remained unmatched. The CDR3 extends over 15 amino acids. Looked up from germline, CDR1 is SEHNR and CDR2 is FQNEAQ (reference sequence). CDR3 DNA sequence: TGTGCCAGCAGCTTAGAAGCTAGCGGGAGGGATACGCAGTATTTT. As protein: CASSLEASGRDTQYF.